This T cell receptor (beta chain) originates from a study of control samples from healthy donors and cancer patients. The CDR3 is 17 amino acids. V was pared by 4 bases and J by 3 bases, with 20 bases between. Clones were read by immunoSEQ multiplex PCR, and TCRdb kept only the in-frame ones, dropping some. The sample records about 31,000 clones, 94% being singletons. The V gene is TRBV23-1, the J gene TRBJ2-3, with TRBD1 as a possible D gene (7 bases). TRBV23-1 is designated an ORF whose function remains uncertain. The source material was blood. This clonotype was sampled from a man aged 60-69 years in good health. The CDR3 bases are TGCGCCAGCAGTCTTTTGACAGGGCGGGAAGCGACAGATACGCAGTATTTT. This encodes CASSLLTGREATDTQYF.